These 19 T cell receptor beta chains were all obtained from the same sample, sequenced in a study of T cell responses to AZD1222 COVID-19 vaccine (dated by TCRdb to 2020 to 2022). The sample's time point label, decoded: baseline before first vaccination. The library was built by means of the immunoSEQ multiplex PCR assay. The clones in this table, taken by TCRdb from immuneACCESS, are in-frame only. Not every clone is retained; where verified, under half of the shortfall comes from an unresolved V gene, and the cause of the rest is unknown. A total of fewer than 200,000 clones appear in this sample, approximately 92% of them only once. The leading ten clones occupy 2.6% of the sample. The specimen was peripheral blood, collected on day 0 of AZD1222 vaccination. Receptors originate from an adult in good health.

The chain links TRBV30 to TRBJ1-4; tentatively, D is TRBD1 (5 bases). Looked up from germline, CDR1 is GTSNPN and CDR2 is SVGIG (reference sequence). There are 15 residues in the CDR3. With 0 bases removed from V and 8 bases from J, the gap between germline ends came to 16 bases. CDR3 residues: CAWSVRLSRGEKLFF. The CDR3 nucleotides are TGTGCCTGGAGTGTAAGACTTTCGCGGGGCGAAAAACTGTTTTTT.

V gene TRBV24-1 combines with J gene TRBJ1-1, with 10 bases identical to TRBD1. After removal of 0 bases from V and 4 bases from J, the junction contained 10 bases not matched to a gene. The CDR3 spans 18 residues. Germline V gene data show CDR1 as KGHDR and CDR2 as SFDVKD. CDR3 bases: TGTGCCACCAGTGATTTGAGGGACAGGGGAGGGAGAAGCACTGAAGCTTTCTTT. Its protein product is CATSDLRDRGGRSTEAFF.

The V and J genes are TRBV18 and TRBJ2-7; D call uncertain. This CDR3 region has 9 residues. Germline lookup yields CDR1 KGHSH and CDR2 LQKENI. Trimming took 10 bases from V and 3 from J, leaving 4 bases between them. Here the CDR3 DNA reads TGTGCCACTATCTACGAGCAGTACTTC. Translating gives CATIYEQYF. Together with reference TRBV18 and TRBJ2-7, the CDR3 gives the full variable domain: NAGVMQNPRHLVRRRGQEARLRCSPMKGHSHVYWYRQLPEEGLKFMVYLQKENIIDESGMPKERFSAEFPKEGPSILRIQQVVRGDSAAYFCATIYEQYFGPGTRLTVT.

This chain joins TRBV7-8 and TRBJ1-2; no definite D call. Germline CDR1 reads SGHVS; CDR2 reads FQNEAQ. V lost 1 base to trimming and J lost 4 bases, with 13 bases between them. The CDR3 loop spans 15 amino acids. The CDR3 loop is CASSLVSTAGYGYTF. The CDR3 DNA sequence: TGTGCCAGCAGCTTAGTTTCGACGGCAGGCTATGGCTACACCTTC.

CDR3 in DNA: TGTGCCAGTAGCTTCATTCGGGTGAGCGGGACCAATGAGCAGTTCTTC. This sequence encodes CASSFIRVSGTNEQFF. This chain uses TRBV19 with TRBJ2-1; 7 bases align to TRBD2. CDR3 size: 16 residues. Unmatched junction bases numbered 14, after V lost 6 bases and J lost 6 bases. Germline CDR1 reads LNHDA; CDR2 reads SQIVND (reference sequence).

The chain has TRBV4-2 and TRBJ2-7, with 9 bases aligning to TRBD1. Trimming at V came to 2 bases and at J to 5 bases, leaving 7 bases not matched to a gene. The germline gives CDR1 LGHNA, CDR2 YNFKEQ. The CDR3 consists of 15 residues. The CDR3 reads CASSQPPGQGNEQYF. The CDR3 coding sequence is TGTGCCAGCAGCCAACCCCCGGGACAGGGAAACGAGCAGTACTTC.

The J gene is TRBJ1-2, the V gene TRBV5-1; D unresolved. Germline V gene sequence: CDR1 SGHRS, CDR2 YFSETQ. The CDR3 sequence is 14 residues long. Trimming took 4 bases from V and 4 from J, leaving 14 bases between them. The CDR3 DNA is TGCGCCAGCAGCGCCATGACGGCCTCCTATGGCTACACCTTC. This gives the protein CASSAMTASYGYTF.

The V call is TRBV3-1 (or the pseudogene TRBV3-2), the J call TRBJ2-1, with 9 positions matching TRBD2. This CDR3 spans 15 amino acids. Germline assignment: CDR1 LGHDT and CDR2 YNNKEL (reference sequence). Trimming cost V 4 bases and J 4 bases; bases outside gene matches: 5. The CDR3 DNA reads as TGTGCCAGCAGCCTCTTTCTAGCGGGGTACAATGAGCAGTTCTTC. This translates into CASSLFLAGYNEQFF.

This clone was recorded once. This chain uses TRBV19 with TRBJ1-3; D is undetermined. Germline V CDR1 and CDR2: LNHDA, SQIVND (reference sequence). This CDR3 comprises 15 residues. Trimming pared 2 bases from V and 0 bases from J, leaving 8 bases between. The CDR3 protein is CASSINQFSGNTIYF. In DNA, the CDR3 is TGTGCCAGTAGTATAAATCAGTTCTCTGGAAACACCATATATTTT.

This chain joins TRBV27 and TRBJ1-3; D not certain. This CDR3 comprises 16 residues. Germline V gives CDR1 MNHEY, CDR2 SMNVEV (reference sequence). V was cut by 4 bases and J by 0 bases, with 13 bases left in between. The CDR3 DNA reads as TGTGCCAGCAGTTCATCCCCAATGCGCTCTGGAAACACCATATATTTT. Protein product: CASSSSPMRSGNTIYF.

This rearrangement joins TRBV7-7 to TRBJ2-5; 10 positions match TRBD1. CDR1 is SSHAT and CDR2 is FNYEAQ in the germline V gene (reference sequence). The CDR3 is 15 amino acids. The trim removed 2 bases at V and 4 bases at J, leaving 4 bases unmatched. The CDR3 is CASSLNRDRGETQYF. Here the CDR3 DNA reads TGTGCCAGCAGCTTAAACCGGGACAGGGGAGAGACCCAGTACTTC.

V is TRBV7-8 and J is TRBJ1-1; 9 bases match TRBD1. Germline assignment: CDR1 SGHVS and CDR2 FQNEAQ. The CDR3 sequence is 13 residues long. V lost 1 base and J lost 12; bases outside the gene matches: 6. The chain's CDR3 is CASSLVADRGTFF. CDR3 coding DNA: TGTGCCAGCAGCTTAGTGGCGGACAGGGGAACTTTCTTT.

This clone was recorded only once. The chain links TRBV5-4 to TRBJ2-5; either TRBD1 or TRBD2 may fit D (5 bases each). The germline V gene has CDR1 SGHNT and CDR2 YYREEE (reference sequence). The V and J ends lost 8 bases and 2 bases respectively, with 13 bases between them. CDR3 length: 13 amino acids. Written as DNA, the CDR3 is TGTGCCAGTGGGACGGCTCGGCAAGAGACCCAGTACTTC. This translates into CASGTARQETQYF. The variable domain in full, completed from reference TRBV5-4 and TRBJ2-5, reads ETGVTQSPTHLIKTRGQQVTLRCSSQSGHNTVSWYQQALGQGPQFIFQYYREEENGRGNFPPRFSGLQFPNYSSELNVNALELDDSALYLCASGTARQETQYFGPGTRLLVL.

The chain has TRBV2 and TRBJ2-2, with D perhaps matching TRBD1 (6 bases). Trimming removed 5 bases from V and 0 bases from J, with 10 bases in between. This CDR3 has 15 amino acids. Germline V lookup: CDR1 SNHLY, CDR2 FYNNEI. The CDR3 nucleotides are TGTGCCAGCAGTTACAGGGACGCGAACACCGGGGAGCTGTTTTTT. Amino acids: CASSYRDANTGELFF.

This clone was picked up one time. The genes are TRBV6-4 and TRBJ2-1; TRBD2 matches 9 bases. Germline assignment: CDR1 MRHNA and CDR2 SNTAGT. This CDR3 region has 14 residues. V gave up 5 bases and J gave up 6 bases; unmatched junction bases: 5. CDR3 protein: CASSFAGGGNEQFF. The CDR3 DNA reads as TGTGCCAGCAGTTTTGCGGGAGGGGGCAATGAGCAGTTCTTC.

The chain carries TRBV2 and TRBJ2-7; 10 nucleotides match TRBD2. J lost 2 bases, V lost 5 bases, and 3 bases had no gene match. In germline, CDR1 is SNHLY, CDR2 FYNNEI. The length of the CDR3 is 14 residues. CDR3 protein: CASSPGLATYEQYF. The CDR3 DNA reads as TGTGCCAGCAGTCCGGGACTAGCGACCTACGAGCAGTACTTC. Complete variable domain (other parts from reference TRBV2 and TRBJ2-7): EPEVTQTPSHQVTQMGQEVILRCVPISNHLYFYWYRQILGQKVEFLVSFYNNEISEKSEIFDDQFSVERPDGSNFTLKIRSTKLEDSAMYFCASSPGLATYEQYFGPGTRLTVT.

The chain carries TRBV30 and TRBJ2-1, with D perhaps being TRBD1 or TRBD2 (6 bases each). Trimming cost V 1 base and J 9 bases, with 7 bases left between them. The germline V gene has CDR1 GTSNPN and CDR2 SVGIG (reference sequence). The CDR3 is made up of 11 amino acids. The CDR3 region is CAWSEGGEQFF. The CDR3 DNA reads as TGTGCCTGGAGTGAGGGGGGTGAGCAGTTCTTC.

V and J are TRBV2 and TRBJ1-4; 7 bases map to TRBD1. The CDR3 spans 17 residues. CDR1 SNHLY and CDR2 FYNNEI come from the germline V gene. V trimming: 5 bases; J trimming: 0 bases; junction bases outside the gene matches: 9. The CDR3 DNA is TGTGCCAGCAGTCTGGGACAGCTAGTTGCAACTAATGAAAAACTGTTTTTT. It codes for CASSLGQLVATNEKLFF.

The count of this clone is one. CDR3 sequence (DNA): TGTGCCAGCAGTTTAGAGGGAGGGACGAATGAGCAGTTCTTC. This encodes CASSLEGGTNEQFF. The rearrangement uses TRBV27 and TRBJ2-1; 7 nucleotides agree with TRBD2. J was trimmed by 7 bases and V by 2 bases; bases with no gene match: 5. The CDR3 sequence is 14 residues long. Germline CDR1 and CDR2: MNHEY and SMNVEV (reference sequence).